A selection of T cell receptor beta chains follows, all from one sample in a study of T cells in tuberculosis. The table came from immunoSEQ multiplex PCR; TCRdb's copy has only in-frame clones and leaves some out. The sample shows 20,000 to 25,000 clones, approximately 85% of them seen only once. The sequencing used PBMCs, collected at tuberculosis diagnosis. All receptors come from an adult with tuberculosis. CDR3s include the opening cysteine and the closing phenylalanine or tryptophan. Fields, in order: CDR3 protein, clone size, J gene, V gene. Only some rows state a clone size, as once, few, many or a class for expanded clones.

CASSRRGTSAYNEQFF NA TRBJ2-1 TRBV5-6
CASSLLARTGLGYTF few TRBJ1-2 TRBV5-3
CASRSTSGGDEQFF NA TRBJ2-1 TRBV28
CASRPGQVGTGELFF NA TRBJ2-2 TRBV7-9
CASTKGEIYGYTF NA TRBJ1-2 TRBV6-5
CASSPGSANTGELFF NA TRBJ2-2 TRBV5-4
CSVVPGGSNQPQHF NA TRBJ1-5 TRBV29-1
CASSLAGGDSSGNTIYF once TRBJ1-3 TRBV7-8
CASRPPSTLPTDTQYF NA TRBJ2-3 TRBV7-8
CASSVAGGDYGYTF NA TRBJ1-2 TRBV9
CASSPRQGSTEAFF NA TRBJ1-1 TRBV7-9
CASSPLKLAGNEQYF NA TRBJ2-7 TRBV28
CASSLKGTGGYGYTF NA TRBJ1-2 TRBV27
CAWSGRGGGTGELFF few TRBJ2-2 TRBV30
CASSLVSSEAFF NA TRBJ1-1 TRBV7-9
CASTVSTGNTIYF NA TRBJ1-3 TRBV9
CASGSGGQETQYF NA TRBJ2-5 TRBV12-5
CASGSSTEYTEAFF NA TRBJ1-1 TRBV12-5
CASSLARGGAGYGYTF NA TRBJ1-2 TRBV7-2
CASSPSRPYEQYF NA TRBJ2-7 TRBV19
CASIGLYEQYF few TRBJ2-7 TRBV6-5
CASSVEWAIDTQYF NA TRBJ2-3 TRBV27
CASDDSDTDTQYF NA TRBJ2-3 TRBV28
CASSRTGDTEAFF NA TRBJ1-1 TRBV6-4
CASSPSVTGGSEAFF NA TRBJ1-1 TRBV5-4
CASSLGAIRANEQFF once TRBJ2-1 TRBV7-2
CASSMNRRGPQHF NA TRBJ1-5 TRBV19
CSVSPGQGIYGYTF NA TRBJ1-2 TRBV29-1
CASSLAARVSSYEQYF NA TRBJ2-7 TRBV7-9
CASAPGSKATDTQYF once TRBJ2-3 TRBV27
CSAGQGIYEQYF NA TRBJ2-7 TRBV29-1
CASNRAGANYGYTF NA TRBJ1-2 TRBV9
CASSLGLAGKGEQYF NA TRBJ2-7 TRBV14
CASSSLASPSSAFF NA TRBJ1-1 TRBV6-5
CASRTGNIQYF NA TRBJ2-4 TRBV19
CASSFWGLDQPQHF NA TRBJ1-5 TRBV28
CASRLDFMNTEAFF NA TRBJ1-1 TRBV11-2
CASSQPASGRAGDTQYF NA TRBJ2-3 TRBV4-1
CASSLWPLNTEAFF NA TRBJ1-1 TRBV9
CATRDRVGGYTF NA TRBJ1-2 TRBV27
CASSSYRSYTEAFF NA TRBJ1-1 TRBV5-6
CASSLYQSGIMGGAQYF NA TRBJ2-5 TRBV27
CATSRSGLGEKLFF NA TRBJ1-4 TRBV15
CASSPGLAGGSNEQFF NA TRBJ2-1 TRBV7-7
CASSSTTGTSTWYTF once TRBJ1-2 TRBV5-1
CASSLASSPFSGANVLTF NA TRBJ2-6 TRBV7-9
CASSVGASASSGNTIYF NA TRBJ1-3 TRBV9
CASSTRGGTGNGIQYF NA TRBJ2-4 TRBV19
CASTSLRAETQYF NA TRBJ2-5 TRBV6-1